This T cell receptor beta chain was recovered during a study of low-dose radiotherapy and immunotherapy resistance in tumors. Study-level information: With 1 Gy per fraction every two weeks, Cohort 2 accumulated 13 Gy across 26 weeks. Each patient was administered nivolumab intravenously at 240 mg, which was a flat dose, every two weeks, along with intravenous ipilimumab at 1 mg/kg every six weeks.

Donors were administered nivolumab, ipilimumab, aspirin and low-dose cyclophosphamide, together with low-dose radiotherapy. The patients who were eligible all carried advanced solid tumors that lacked tumor-infiltrating lymphocytes, meaning the tumors were TIL-negative. Germline V CDR1 and CDR2: SNHLY, FYNNEI. The CDR3 length is 14 residues. Primers used for first-strand cDNA, a TRAV- and TRBV-specific set, covered both alpha and beta chains. The TCRs were subjected to amplification over 20 PCR cycles employing a constant-region primer in conjunction with a V-primer adapter. TCRdb used MiXCR to reprocess the reads, holding one entry per CDR3 protein. The sample records about 18,000 distinct CDR3 sequences, about two thirds being singletons.

The source of this sequence is a human donor with advanced metastatic prostate, ovarian, gallbladder or colorectal cancer (not recorded which). This table probably holds off-target reads from a library built for another chain. The V and J genes are TRBV2 and TRBJ1-1, with 8 bases identical to TRBD1. The chain's CDR3 is CATAQGATGVEAFF. The CDR3 nucleotides read TGTGCAACCGCTCAGGGGGCGACAGGGGTTGAAGCTTTCTTT.